A selection of T cell receptor beta chains follows, all from one sample in a study of technical replicates of blood from a handful of donors. Assay used: immunoSEQ multiplex PCR; TCRdb lists only in-frame clones, some missing. The table includes approximately 99,000 clones, around 96% detected once. Sample: T cells isolated from PBMCs. These receptor sequences come from a human donor in good health. CDR3s include the opening cysteine and the closing phenylalanine or tryptophan. A D gene is named only where the DNA matches it firmly.

j_call	d_call	v_call	cdr3_aa	cdr3_nt
TRBJ2-1	.	TRBV27	CASSLFPGKFNEQFF	TGTGCCAGCAGTTTATTTCCAGGGAAGTTTAATGAGCAGTTCTTC
TRBJ2-1	TRBD2	TRBV7-6	CASSLDFSGGGEQFF	TGTGCCAGCAGCCTCGATTTTTCGGGGGGAGGTGAGCAGTTCTTC
TRBJ1-1	TRBD1	TRBV6-5	CASSSSRTGDTEAFF	TGTGCCAGCAGTTCGTCTCGGACAGGGGACACTGAAGCTTTCTTT
TRBJ1-2	TRBD1	TRBV6-5	CASSYNDRTGPGYTF	TGTGCCAGCAGTTATAATGATCGGACAGGGCCTGGCTACACCTTC
TRBJ2-1	TRBD2	TRBV4-1	CASSQYTGTSLNEQFF	TGCGCCAGCAGCCAGTACACCGGGACTAGTCTCAATGAGCAGTTCTTC
TRBJ2-5	.	TRBV29-1	CSVEGTKQETQYF	TGCAGCGTGGAGGGAACCAAACAAGAGACCCAGTACTTC
TRBJ2-3	.	TRBV27	CASSFRPDTQYF	TGTGCCAGCAGTTTTCGTCCAGATACGCAGTATTTT
TRBJ1-2	.	TRBV5-5	CASTWGGPTAGYTF	TGTGCCAGCACCTGGGGAGGGCCAACGGCTGGCTACACCTTC
TRBJ2-1	TRBD2	TRBV9	CASSPAGPTSANNEQFF	TGTGCCAGCAGCCCAGCCGGGCCCACTAGCGCTAACAATGAGCAGTTCTTC
TRBJ1-1	TRBD1	TRBV19	CASTDTGGMDTEAFF	TGTGCCAGTACGGACACAGGGGGCATGGACACTGAAGCTTTCTTT
TRBJ2-5	TRBD2	TRBV11-2	CASSLGGLAGARDQYF	TGTGCCAGCAGCCTAGGAGGGTTAGCGGGGGCCCGGGACCAGTACTTC
TRBJ2-7	.	TRBV7-9	CASSLGAYYEQYF	TGTGCCAGCAGCTTAGGTGCCTACTACGAGCAGTACTTC